A single TCR beta chain is shown here with its context. The antigen is unknown. The CDR3 contains 15 residues. The V segment lost 3 bases and the J segment 3 bases; nucleotides outside the gene matches: 6. CDR1 and CDR2 from the germline V gene are LGHNA and YNFKEQ. This record belongs to a study of cytomegalovirus exposure and HLA in healthy donors. Broader study findings: Being productive about 87% or about 30% of the time was typical of most TCR beta V segments in an earlier analysis. A classifier reportedly called cytomegalovirus status with high sensitivity and specificity.

In the PCR, 60 Vbeta and 13 Jbeta primers were used. Measured with immunoSEQ multiplex PCR; TCRdb has only the in-frame clones, and not every one. The repertoire has hundreds of thousands of clones, less than 85% of them found once; the top ten carry roughly 0.22%. The chain couples TRBV4-2 to TRBJ1-2; 8 bases agree with TRBD1. Input material: PBMCs. The source of this sequence is a girl aged 2 to 9 in good health and CMV-seronegative. In DNA, the CDR3 is TGTGCCAGCAGCCAGGCGGACAGGGCCCACTATGGCTACACCTTC. It specifies CASSQADRAHYGYTF.